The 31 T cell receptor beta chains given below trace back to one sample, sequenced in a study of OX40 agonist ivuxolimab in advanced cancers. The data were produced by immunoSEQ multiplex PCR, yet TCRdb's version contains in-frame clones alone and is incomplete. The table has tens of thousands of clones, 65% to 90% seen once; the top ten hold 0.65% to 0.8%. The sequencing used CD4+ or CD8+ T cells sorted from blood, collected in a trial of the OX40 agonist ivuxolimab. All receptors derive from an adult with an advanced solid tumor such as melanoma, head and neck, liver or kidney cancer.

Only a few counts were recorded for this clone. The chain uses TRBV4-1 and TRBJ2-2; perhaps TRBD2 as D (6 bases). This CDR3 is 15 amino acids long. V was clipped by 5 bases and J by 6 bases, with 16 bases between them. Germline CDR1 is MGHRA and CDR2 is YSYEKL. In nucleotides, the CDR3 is TGCGCCAGCAGCTATTTGGGGGGTAGGGCCGGGGAGCTGTTTTTT. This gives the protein CASSYLGGRAGELFF.

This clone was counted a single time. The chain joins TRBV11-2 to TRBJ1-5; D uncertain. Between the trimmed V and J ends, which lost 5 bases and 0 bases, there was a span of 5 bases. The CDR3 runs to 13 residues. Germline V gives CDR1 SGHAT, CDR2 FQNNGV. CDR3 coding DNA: TGTGCCAGCAGCCCAAATAGCAATCAGCCCCAGCATTTT. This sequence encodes CASSPNSNQPQHF.

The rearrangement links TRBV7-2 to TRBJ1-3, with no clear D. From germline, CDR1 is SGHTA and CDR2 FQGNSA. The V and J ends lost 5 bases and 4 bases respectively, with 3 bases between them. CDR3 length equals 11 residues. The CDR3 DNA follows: TGTGCCAGCAGCCGGGGAAACACCATATATTTT. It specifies CASSRGNTIYF.

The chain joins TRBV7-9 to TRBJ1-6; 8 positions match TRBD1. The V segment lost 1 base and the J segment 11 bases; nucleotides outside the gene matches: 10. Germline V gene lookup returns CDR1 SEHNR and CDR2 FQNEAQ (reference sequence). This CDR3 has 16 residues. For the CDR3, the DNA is TGTGCCAGCAGCTTAGAATCAGGACAGGGTGAGGCACCCCTCCACTTT. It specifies CASSLESGQGEAPLHF.

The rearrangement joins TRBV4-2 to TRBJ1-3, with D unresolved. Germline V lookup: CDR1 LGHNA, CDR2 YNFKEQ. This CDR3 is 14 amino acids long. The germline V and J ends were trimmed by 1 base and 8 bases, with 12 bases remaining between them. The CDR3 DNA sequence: TGTGCCAGCAGCCAAGTTACAGAGAAGGACACCATATATTTT. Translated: CASSQVTEKDTIYF.

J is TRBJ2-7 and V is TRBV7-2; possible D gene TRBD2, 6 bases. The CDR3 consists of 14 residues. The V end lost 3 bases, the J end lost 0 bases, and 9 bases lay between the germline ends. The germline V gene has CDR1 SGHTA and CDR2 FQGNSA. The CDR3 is CASSFGGNSYEQYF. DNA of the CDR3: TGTGCCAGCAGCTTCGGGGGTAACTCCTACGAGCAGTACTTC.

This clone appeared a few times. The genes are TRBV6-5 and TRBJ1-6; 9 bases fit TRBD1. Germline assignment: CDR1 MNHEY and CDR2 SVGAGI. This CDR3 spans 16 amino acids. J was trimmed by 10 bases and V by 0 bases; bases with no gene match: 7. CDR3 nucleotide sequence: TGTGCCAGCAGTTACTCCTCCGGGACAGGGCGATCACCCCTCCACTTT. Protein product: CASSYSSGTGRSPLHF.

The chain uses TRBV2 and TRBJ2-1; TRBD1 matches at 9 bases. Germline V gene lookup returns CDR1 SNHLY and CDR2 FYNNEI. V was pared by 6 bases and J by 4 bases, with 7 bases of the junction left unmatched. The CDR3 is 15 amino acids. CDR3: CASRPRGQGYNEQFF. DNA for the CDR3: TGTGCCAGCAGGCCAAGGGGACAGGGTTACAATGAGCAGTTCTTC.

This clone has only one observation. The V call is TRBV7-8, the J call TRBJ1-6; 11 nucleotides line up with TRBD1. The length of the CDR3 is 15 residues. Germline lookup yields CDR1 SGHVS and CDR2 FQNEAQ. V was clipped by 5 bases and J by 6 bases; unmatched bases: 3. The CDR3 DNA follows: TGTGCCAGCAGCACGGGACAGGGGGGTAATTCACCCCTCCACTTT. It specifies CASSTGQGGNSPLHF.

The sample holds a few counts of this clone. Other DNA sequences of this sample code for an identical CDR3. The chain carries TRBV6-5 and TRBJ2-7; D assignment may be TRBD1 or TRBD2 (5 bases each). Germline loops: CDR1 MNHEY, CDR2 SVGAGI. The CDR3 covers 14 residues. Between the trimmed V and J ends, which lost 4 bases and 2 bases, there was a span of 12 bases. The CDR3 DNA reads TGTGCCAGCAGTTCCGGGACGGGAACCTACGAGCAGTACTTC. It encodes CASSSGTGTYEQYF.

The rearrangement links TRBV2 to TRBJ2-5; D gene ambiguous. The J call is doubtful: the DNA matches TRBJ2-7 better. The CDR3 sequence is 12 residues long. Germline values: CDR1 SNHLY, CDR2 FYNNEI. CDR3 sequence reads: CASTFGTHEQYF. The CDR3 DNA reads TGTGCCAGCACTTTCGGAACCCACGAGCAGTACTTC.

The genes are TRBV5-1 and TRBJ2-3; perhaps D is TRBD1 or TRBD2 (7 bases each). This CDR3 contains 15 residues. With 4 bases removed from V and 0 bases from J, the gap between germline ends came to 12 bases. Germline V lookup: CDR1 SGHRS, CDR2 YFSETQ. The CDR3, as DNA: TGCGCCAGCAGCCTGCAGGGGGGGAGCACAGATACGCAGTATTTT. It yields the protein CASSLQGGSTDTQYF.

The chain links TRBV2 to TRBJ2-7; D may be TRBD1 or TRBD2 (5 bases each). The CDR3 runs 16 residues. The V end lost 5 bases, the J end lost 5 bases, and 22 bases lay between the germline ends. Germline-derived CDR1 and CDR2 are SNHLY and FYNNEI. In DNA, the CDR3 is TGTGCCAGCAGTTTTACTGGGAGTCAGGGAAATGACGAGCAGTACTTC. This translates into CASSFTGSQGNDEQYF.

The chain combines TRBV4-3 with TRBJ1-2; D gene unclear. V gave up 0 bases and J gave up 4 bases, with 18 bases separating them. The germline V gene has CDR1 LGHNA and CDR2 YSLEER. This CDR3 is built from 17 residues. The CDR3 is CASSQDPNSQRGYGYTF. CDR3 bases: TGCGCCAGCAGCCAAGATCCCAACTCCCAGCGCGGCTATGGCTACACCTTC.

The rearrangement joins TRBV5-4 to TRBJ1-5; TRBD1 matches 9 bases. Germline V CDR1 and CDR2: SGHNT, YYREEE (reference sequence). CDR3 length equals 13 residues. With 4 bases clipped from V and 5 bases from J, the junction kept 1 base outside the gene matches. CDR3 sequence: CASSGDRDQPQHF. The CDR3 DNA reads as TGTGCCAGCAGCGGGGACAGGGATCAGCCCCAGCATTTT.

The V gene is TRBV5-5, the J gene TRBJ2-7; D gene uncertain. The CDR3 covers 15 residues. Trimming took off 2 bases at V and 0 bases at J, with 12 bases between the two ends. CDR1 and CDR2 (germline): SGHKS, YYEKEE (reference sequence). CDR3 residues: CASSFGVGSSYEQYF. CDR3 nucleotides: TGTGCCAGCAGCTTCGGCGTGGGAAGCTCCTACGAGCAGTACTTC.

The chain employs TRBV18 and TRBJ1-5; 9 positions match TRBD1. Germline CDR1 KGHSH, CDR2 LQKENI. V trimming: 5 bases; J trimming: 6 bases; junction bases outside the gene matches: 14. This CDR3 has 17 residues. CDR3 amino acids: CASSTGTGTAASQPQHF. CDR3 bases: TGTGCCAGCTCAACCGGGACAGGGACGGCAGCCAGTCAGCCCCAGCATTTT.

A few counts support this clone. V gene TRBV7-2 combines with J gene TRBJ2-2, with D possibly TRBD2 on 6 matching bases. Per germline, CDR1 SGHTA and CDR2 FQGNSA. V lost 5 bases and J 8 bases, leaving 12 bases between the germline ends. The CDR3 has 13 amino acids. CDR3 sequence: CASSAGPRGELFF. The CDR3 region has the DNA TGTGCCAGCAGCGCGGGGCCCCGGGGGGAGCTGTTTTTT. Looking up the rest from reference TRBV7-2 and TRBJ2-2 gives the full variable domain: GAGVSQSPSNKVTEKGKDVELRCDPISGHTALYWYRQSLGQGLEFLIYFQGNSAPDKSGLPSDRFSAERTGGSVSTLTIQRTQQEDSAVYLCASSAGPRGELFFGEGSRLTVL.

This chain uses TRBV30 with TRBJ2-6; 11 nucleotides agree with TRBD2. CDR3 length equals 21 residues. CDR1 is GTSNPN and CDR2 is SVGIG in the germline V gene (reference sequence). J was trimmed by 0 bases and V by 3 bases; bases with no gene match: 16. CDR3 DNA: TGTGCCTGGAGCGGGGTTCAGAGGGGACTAGCGGTGAGCTCTGGGGCCAACGTCCTGACTTTC. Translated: CAWSGVQRGLAVSSGANVLTF.

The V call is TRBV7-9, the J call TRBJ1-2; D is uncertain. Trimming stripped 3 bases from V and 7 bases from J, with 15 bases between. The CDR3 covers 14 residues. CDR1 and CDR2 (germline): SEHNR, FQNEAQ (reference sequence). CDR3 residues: CASSLAESNSGYTF. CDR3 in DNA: TGTGCCAGCAGCTTGGCGGAGAGCAACAGTGGCTACACCTTC.

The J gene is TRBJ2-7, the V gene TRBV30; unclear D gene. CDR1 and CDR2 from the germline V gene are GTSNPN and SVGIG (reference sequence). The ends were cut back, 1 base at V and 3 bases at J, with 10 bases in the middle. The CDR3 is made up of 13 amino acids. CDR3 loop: CAWSGGRRYEQYF. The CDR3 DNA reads TGTGCCTGGAGTGGAGGCAGGCGCTACGAGCAGTACTTC.

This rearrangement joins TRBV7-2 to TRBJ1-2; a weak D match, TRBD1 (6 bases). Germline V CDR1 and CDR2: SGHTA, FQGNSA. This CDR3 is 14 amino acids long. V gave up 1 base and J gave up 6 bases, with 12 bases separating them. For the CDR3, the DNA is TGTGCCAGCAGCTTAGGACCAGGGGATGATGGCTACACCTTC. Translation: CASSLGPGDDGYTF.

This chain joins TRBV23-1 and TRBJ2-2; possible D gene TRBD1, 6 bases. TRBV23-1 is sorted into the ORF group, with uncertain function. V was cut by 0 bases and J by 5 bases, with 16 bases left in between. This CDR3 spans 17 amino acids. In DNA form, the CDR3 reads TGCGCCAGCAGTCAATCCCAAGAAGGGGGAAGGACCGGGGAGCTGTTTTTT. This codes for CASSQSQEGGRTGELFF.

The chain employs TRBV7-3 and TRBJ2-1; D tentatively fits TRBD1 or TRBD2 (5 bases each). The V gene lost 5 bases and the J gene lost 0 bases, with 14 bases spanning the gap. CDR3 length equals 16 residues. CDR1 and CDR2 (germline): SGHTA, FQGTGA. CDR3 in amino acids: CASSPPGTASYNEQFF. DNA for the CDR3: TGTGCCAGCAGCCCCCCCGGGACGGCCTCCTACAATGAGCAGTTCTTC.

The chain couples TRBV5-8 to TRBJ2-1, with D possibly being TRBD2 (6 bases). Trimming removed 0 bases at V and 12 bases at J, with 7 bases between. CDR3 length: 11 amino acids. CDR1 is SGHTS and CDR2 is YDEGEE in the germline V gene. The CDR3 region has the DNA TGTGCCAGCAGCTTGGTGGGGGGGCAGTTCTTC. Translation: CASSLVGGQFF.

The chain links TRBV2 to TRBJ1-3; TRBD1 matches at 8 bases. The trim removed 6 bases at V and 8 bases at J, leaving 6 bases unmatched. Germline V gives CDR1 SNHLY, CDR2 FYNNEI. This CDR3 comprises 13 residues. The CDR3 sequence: CASRGQGRDTIYF. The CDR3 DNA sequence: TGTGCCAGCAGAGGACAGGGAAGGGACACCATATATTTT.

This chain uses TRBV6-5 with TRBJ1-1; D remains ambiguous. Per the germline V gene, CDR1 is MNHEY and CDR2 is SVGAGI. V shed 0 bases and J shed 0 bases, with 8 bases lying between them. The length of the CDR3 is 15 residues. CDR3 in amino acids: CASSYSRQLNTEAFF. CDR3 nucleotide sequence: TGTGCCAGCAGTTACTCGAGGCAACTGAACACTGAAGCTTTCTTT.

Here the CDR3 DNA reads TGTGCCTCGAGAGGGGCAGGGAGCACAGATACGCAGTATTTT. Residues: CASRGAGSTDTQYF. The V call is TRBV30, the J call TRBJ2-3, with D perhaps given as TRBD1 or TRBD2 (5 bases each). From germline, CDR1 is GTSNPN and CDR2 SVGIG (reference sequence). Trimming stripped 7 bases from V and 0 bases from J, with 14 bases between. The CDR3 totals 14 residues.

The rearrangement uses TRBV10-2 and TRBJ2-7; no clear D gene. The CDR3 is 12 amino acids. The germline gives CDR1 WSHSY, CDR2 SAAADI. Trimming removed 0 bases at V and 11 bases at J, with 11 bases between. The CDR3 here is CASSESLGTEYF. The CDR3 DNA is TGCGCCAGCAGTGAGTCTTTGGGTACGGAGTACTTC.

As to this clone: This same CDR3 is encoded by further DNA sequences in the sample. CDR3 sequence: CASSYSGTGKNSPLHF. In DNA form, the CDR3 reads TGTGCCAGCAGTTACTCTGGGACAGGAAAGAATTCACCCCTCCACTTT. V usage is TRBV6-5 and J usage is TRBJ1-6, with 8 bases fitting TRBD1. Germline V gene data show CDR1 as MNHEY and CDR2 as SVGAGI. Losses at the gene ends were 0 bases for V and 7 bases for J; bases not matched to a gene: 5. The CDR3 contains 16 residues.

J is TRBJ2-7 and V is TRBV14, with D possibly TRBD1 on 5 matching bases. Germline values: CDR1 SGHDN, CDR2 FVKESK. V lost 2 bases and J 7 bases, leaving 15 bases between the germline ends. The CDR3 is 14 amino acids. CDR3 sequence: CASSQSIRVEEQYF. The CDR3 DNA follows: TGTGCCAGCAGCCAATCAATCAGGGTCGAGGAGCAGTACTTC.